The 19 T cell receptor beta chains listed next were all sequenced from one sample in a study of blood T cells in healthy people across ages. The authors ran a second PCR of roughly 6 to 12 cycles using a sample-barcoded 5' primer and a J-beta primer mix. TCRdb fed the 5' RACE reads into MiXCR, producing one record per CDR3 protein. The table records 1.5 million to 2 million distinct CDR3 sequences, 25% to 30% of them present only once. The sequencing input was blood. These receptors originate from a woman aged 25 to 39 in good health.

The chain is built from TRBV27 and TRBJ1-4, with TRBD1 identical over 9 bases. CDR1 and CDR2 (germline): MNHEY, SMNVEV (reference sequence). Losses at the gene ends were 8 bases for V and 8 bases for J; bases not matched to a gene: 6. The CDR3 totals 13 residues. Here the CDR3 DNA reads TGTGCCAGCGCCGGGACAGGGACGGAAAAACTGTTTTTT. Amino acid sequence: CASAGTGTEKLFF.

This clonotype showed up just once. This sequence joins TRBV5-1 and TRBJ2-7; 7 bases fit TRBD1. Germline CDR1 is SGHRS and CDR2 is YFSETQ. Trimming cost V 8 bases and J 2 bases; bases outside gene matches: 7. This CDR3 spans 13 amino acids. CDR3 bases: TGCGCCAGTGGGACAGAGTACCCCTACGAGCAGTACTTC. Encoded protein: CASGTEYPYEQYF.

The V gene is TRBV19, the J gene TRBJ2-1; D may be TRBD2 (5 bases). CDR3 length: 17 residues. Germline V gene data show CDR1 as LNHDA and CDR2 as SQIVND (reference sequence). V dropped 0 bases and J dropped 0 bases, with 12 bases sitting between them. CDR3 DNA: TGTGCCAGTAGTATAGAGGGCGGACTTAGCTCCTACAATGAGCAGTTCTTC. This translates into CASSIEGGLSSYNEQFF.

In its sample, this clonotype was seen many times. This chain joins TRBV29-1 and TRBJ2-1; the match to TRBD1 covers 7 bases. Trimming took 4 bases from V and 6 from J; bases not matched to a gene: 3. Germline CDR1 reads SQVTM; CDR2 reads ANQGSEA. The CDR3 contains 12 residues. The CDR3 reads CSVAPGGNEQFF. The CDR3 DNA reads TGCAGCGTTGCTCCAGGGGGCAATGAGCAGTTCTTC.

With regard to this clonotype: Being one base from a much bigger clone, this may be a read error. The chain carries TRBV9 and TRBJ2-1; 9 nucleotides agree with TRBD2. The length of the CDR3 is 15 residues. Germline lookup yields CDR1 SGDLS and CDR2 YYNGEE. CDR3 nucleotides: TGTGCCAACAGCGTAGGCGGGGGGGCTTCGAATGAGCAGTTCTTC. This translates into CANSVGGGASNEQFF.

This clonotype was seen a few times. A read error may produce the germline difference seen at one junction end. The chain uses TRBV7-3 and TRBJ2-7; the match to TRBD2 covers 7 bases. The germline V gene has CDR1 SGHTA and CDR2 FQGTGA. There are 14 residues in the CDR3. The chain's CDR3 is CVSSLTPGGDEQYF. The CDR3 DNA reads as TGTGTCAGCAGCTTAACGCCTGGGGGGGACGAGCAGTACTTC.

This clonotype was seen a few times. This sequence joins TRBV20-1 and TRBJ1-6; 8 nucleotides match TRBD1. V lost 3 bases, J lost 4 bases, and 17 bases stayed unmatched. Germline V gives CDR1 DFQATT, CDR2 SNEGSKA (reference sequence). The CDR3 has 19 amino acids. The CDR3 nucleotides read TGCAGTGCTAGCCCGGTGGCGACCGGGACAGGAGTTTATAATTCACCCCTCCACTTT. Translated, it gives CSASPVATGTGVYNSPLHF.

The chain couples TRBV29-1 to TRBJ2-3; D gene ambiguous. The CDR3 loop spans 13 amino acids. The germline V and J ends were trimmed by 6 bases and 2 bases, with 12 bases remaining between them. The V gene's germline CDR1 is SQVTM and CDR2 ANQGSEA. The CDR3 bases are TGCAGCGTGGGGATCAAATTCACAGATACGCAGTATTTT. Protein: CSVGIKFTDTQYF.

This chain joins TRBV20-1 and TRBJ2-7; TRBD2 matches 7 bases. Germline V CDR1 and CDR2: DFQATT, SNEGSKA (reference sequence). The CDR3 is made up of 15 amino acids. The V gene end was trimmed by 3 bases and the J gene end by 1 base; junction bases not matched to a gene: 9. This CDR3 is CSASARRRGSYEQYF. The CDR3 DNA reads TGCAGTGCTAGTGCCCGCAGGCGGGGGTCCTACGAGCAGTACTTC.

This clonotype has a handful of counts. The chain combines TRBV2 with TRBJ1-4; unclear D gene. Germline V gene data show CDR1 as SNHLY and CDR2 as FYNNEI. V lost 2 bases and J 6 bases, leaving 13 bases between the germline ends. This CDR3 is built from 15 residues. CDR3 sequence reads: CASSERPGSDEKLFF. The CDR3 DNA is TGTGCCAGCAGTGAAAGGCCGGGATCCGATGAAAAACTGTTTTTT.

Here the CDR3 DNA reads TGTGCCAGCAGACCCCACCCAGGGCAATACGAGCAGTACTTC. Protein sequence: CASRPHPGQYEQYF. The chain employs TRBV6-2 or TRBV6-3 and TRBJ2-7; D is possibly TRBD1 (5 bases). Trimming removed 6 bases at V and 4 bases at J, with 16 bases between. CDR3 length: 14 residues. CDR1 and CDR2 from the germline V gene are MNHEY and SVGEGT.

In its sample, this clonotype was seen a few times. J is TRBJ2-6 and V is TRBV29-1; tentative D call: TRBD2 (7 bases). Germline loops: CDR1 SQVTM, CDR2 ANQGSEA. This CDR3 region has 15 residues. V was trimmed by 5 bases and J by 5 bases, leaving 16 bases between them. Written as DNA, the CDR3 is TGCAGCGTTCGTGAGGGGGGGGGCTGGGCCAACGTCCTGACTTTC. This encodes CSVREGGGWANVLTF.

This clonotype was seen more than once but under ten times. This chain links TRBV10-2 with TRBJ2-7, with 14 positions matching TRBD2. J was trimmed by 5 bases and V by 6 bases; bases with no gene match: 9. The CDR3 is 16 amino acids. The V gene's germline CDR1 is WSHSY and CDR2 SAAADI. This chain's CDR3 is CASRTSGTSGSNEQYF. The CDR3 nucleotides are TGCGCCAGCAGGACATCCGGGACTAGCGGGAGCAACGAGCAGTACTTC.

This clonotype occurred once. This chain uses TRBV15 with TRBJ2-3; no definite D call. Germline CDR1 and CDR2: LNHNV and YYDKDF (reference sequence). The CDR3 extends over 17 amino acids. The germline V and J ends were trimmed by 1 base and 6 bases, with 20 bases remaining between them. The CDR3 nucleotides read TGTGCCACCAGCAGAGCCCGGGCCCGCCTAAGGCCGGATACGCAGTATTTT. Its protein product is CATSRARARLRPDTQYF.

Here the CDR3 DNA reads TGTGCCAGCTCACCAAGGACTAGCGGGGGCCCTAGCACAGATACGCAGTATTTT. It translates to CASSPRTSGGPSTDTQYF. V gene TRBV18 combines with J gene TRBJ2-3, with TRBD2 matching 13 bases. Germline CDR1 is KGHSH and CDR2 is LQKENI. The CDR3 spans 18 residues. The ends lost 2 bases at V and 0 bases at J; junction bases unmatched: 5.

This clonotype was counted between two and nine times. The J gene is TRBJ2-3, the V gene TRBV18; 7 bases are shared with TRBD1. Germline V gene lookup returns CDR1 KGHSH and CDR2 LQKENI. With V trimmed by 3 bases and J by 2 bases, 5 bases remained unmatched. This CDR3 contains 15 residues. CDR3 bases: TGTGCCAGCTCACCCGGGACAGACCCCACAGATACGCAGTATTTT. Its protein is CASSPGTDPTDTQYF.

In its sample, this clonotype was seen many times. This rearrangement joins TRBV12-3 or TRBV12-4 to TRBJ2-3; D possibly corresponds to TRBD2 (6 bases). Between the trimmed V and J ends, which lost 5 bases and 6 bases, there was a span of 12 bases. CDR3 length: 13 residues. The CDR3 nucleotides read TGTGCCAGCAGTGTTACTAGCCAGGATACGCAGTATTTT. Translated, it gives CASSVTSQDTQYF.

Details on this clonotype: Sequence at one end of the junction differs from germline and may be a read error. This chain links TRBV4-1 with TRBJ2-1, with D possibly being TRBD2 (5 bases). Germline-derived CDR1 and CDR2 are MGHRA and YSYEKL. The CDR3 loop spans 15 amino acids. The chain's CDR3 is CASSQNTNSYNERYF. DNA for the CDR3: TGCGCCAGCAGCCAAAATACTAACTCCTACAATGAGCGGTACTTC.

This clonotype showed up many times. The V gene is TRBV6-6, the J gene TRBJ2-6, with TRBD1 matching 10 bases. The CDR3 spans 14 residues. Germline V CDR1 and CDR2: MNHNY, SVGAGI (reference sequence). The J segment lost 8 bases and the V segment lost 5 bases, leaving 3 bases of the junction unmatched. The CDR3 DNA follows: TGTGCCAGCAGTATTGACAGGGGGCCCAACGTCCTGACTTTC. It is translated as CASSIDRGPNVLTF.